A single sample gave rise to the 14 T cell receptor beta chains below, sequenced in a study of cytomegalovirus exposure and HLA in healthy donors (dated by TCRdb to the late 2010s). Libraries were constructed by the immunoSEQ multiplex PCR assay. The multiplex PCR relied on a mix of 60 forward primers for TCR Vbeta segments and 13 reverse primers for TCR Jbeta segments. Drawn from immuneACCESS, this table holds only the in-frame rearrangements with V and J called that TCRdb kept. Clones are partly lost; checked studies trace under half to an unresolved V gene and leave the rest unexplained. The sample table contains about 190,000 clones; only one count was recorded for roughly 80% of them. The biggest ten clones account for 1.6% of the sample. What was sequenced was PBMCs. All receptors come from a woman under 30 in good health and CMV-seronegative.

The chain has TRBV27 and TRBJ2-3, with 9 bases matching TRBD2. This CDR3 region has 15 residues. V was pared by 0 bases and J by 4 bases, with 2 bases of the junction left unmatched. Germline V gene lookup returns CDR1 MNHEY and CDR2 SMNVEV (reference sequence). The CDR3 reads CASSLSRTSADTQYF. The CDR3 DNA follows: TGTGCCAGCAGTTTATCGAGGACTAGCGCAGATACGCAGTATTTT.

V is TRBV7-9 and J is TRBJ1-2; TRBD1 aligns across 9 bases. The V segment lost 5 bases and the J segment 5 bases; nucleotides outside the gene matches: 9. The CDR3 runs 15 residues. CDR1 and CDR2 from the germline V gene are SEHNR and FQNEAQ (reference sequence). Here the CDR3 DNA reads TGTGCCAGCAGCCTAGGACAGGGGAGCATGTATGGCTACACCTTC. This encodes CASSLGQGSMYGYTF.

V gene TRBV28 combines with J gene TRBJ2-2; TRBD2 matches at 9 bases. Germline V lookup: CDR1 MDHEN, CDR2 SYDVKM. V trimming: 6 bases; J trimming: 1 base; junction bases outside the gene matches: 12. The CDR3 covers 18 residues. The CDR3, as DNA: TGTGCCAGCAGGGCGGGGGGGCTCTCTAGTCTGAACACCGGGGAGCTGTTTTTT. It codes for CASRAGGLSSLNTGELFF. Full variable domain (outside the CDR3, taken from reference TRBV28 and TRBJ2-2): DVKVTQSSRYLVKRTGEKVFLECVQDMDHENMFWYRQDPGLGLRLIYFSYDVKMKEKGDIPEGYSVSREKKERFSLILESASTNQTSMYLCASRAGGLSSLNTGELFFGEGSRLTVL.

This clone has just one count. The gene calls are TRBV7-9 and TRBJ2-2; 9 nucleotides align to TRBD1. The CDR3 consists of 14 residues. CDR1 is SEHNR, CDR2 FQNEAQ, per germline (reference sequence). J lost 7 bases, V lost 4 bases, and 4 bases had no gene match. As DNA, the CDR3 is TGTGCCAGCAGCTCCCGGGACAGGGACGGGGAGCTGTTTTTT. It yields the protein CASSSRDRDGELFF. Full variable domain (remainder filled in from reference TRBV7-9 and TRBJ2-2): DTGVSQNPRHKITKRGQNVTFRCDPISEHNRLYWYRQTLGQGPEFLTYFQNEAQLEKSRLLSDRFSAERPKGSFSTLEIQRTEQGDSAMYLCASSSRDRDGELFFGEGSRLTVL.

This clone has a handful of counts. The gene calls are TRBV27 and TRBJ2-1; the D is unclear. V dropped 5 bases and J dropped 0 bases, with 8 bases sitting between them. Per germline, CDR1 MNHEY and CDR2 SMNVEV (reference sequence). The CDR3 extends over 14 amino acids. CDR3 amino acids: CASSPFGSYNEQFF. The DNA of the CDR3 is TGTGCCAGCAGTCCTTTCGGCTCCTACAATGAGCAGTTCTTC.

This clone was counted only a few times. V usage is TRBV7-2 and J usage is TRBJ1-2; 8 positions agree with TRBD1. V gave up 5 bases and J gave up 4 bases; unmatched junction bases: 12. Germline lookup yields CDR1 SGHTA and CDR2 FQGNSA. The CDR3 extends over 16 amino acids. CDR3 sequence: CASSLGAGGAFYGYTF. CDR3 DNA: TGTGCCAGCAGCCTCGGAGCAGGGGGCGCGTTCTATGGCTACACCTTC.

The J gene is TRBJ2-7, the V gene TRBV5-1; 9 positions agree with TRBD2. The CDR3 consists of 15 residues. Germline-derived CDR1 and CDR2 are SGHRS and YFSETQ. V trimming: 1 base; J trimming: 6 bases; junction bases outside the gene matches: 8. The CDR3 DNA reads as TGCGCCAGCAGCTTGTTCGCTAGCGGGGATGGCGAGCAGTACTTC. It encodes CASSLFASGDGEQYF. Combining the CDR3 with reference TRBV5-1 and TRBJ2-7 gives the whole variable domain KAGVTQTPRYLIKTRGQQVTLSCSPISGHRSVSWYQQTPGQGLQFLFEYFSETQRNKGNFPGRFSGRQFSNSRSEMNVSTLELGDSALYLCASSLFASGDGEQYFGPGTRLTVT.

V usage is TRBV7-8 and J usage is TRBJ1-2; no definite D call. Germline V gene sequence: CDR1 SGHVS, CDR2 FQNEAQ. V was shortened by 5 bases and J by 2 bases, with 12 bases between the two germline ends. This CDR3 has 14 amino acids. This chain's CDR3 is CASSPMLANYGYTF. The CDR3 coding sequence is TGTGCCAGCAGCCCTATGCTAGCAAACTATGGCTACACCTTC.

The chain combines TRBV30 with TRBJ2-7; 10 bases map to TRBD1. The CDR3 runs to 15 residues. CDR1 GTSNPN and CDR2 SVGIG come from the germline V gene (reference sequence). The ends lost 2 bases at V and 4 bases at J; junction bases unmatched: 8. The DNA for the CDR3 is TGTGCCTGGAGTACCCCGACAGGGGGCAAATACGAGCAGTACTTC. Protein product: CAWSTPTGGKYEQYF.

This clone was detected a few times. The J gene is TRBJ2-3, the V gene TRBV7-9; D may be TRBD1 (7 bases). V was trimmed by 7 bases and J by 2 bases, leaving 13 bases between them. The CDR3 extends over 14 amino acids. The germline gives CDR1 SEHNR, CDR2 FQNEAQ (reference sequence). CDR3 sequence reads: CASTQGGFTDTQYF. The CDR3 nucleotides are TGTGCCAGCACTCAGGGGGGCTTCACAGATACGCAGTATTTT.

The gene calls are TRBV19 and TRBJ1-2, with 7 nucleotides matching TRBD1. Germline V gives CDR1 LNHDA, CDR2 SQIVND (reference sequence). The CDR3 has 12 residues. V lost 7 bases and J lost 8; bases outside the gene matches: 7. In nucleotides, the CDR3 is TGTGCCAGTAAGTGGACAGGCGTGGGCTACACCTTC. It specifies CASKWTGVGYTF.

This rearrangement joins TRBV29-1 to TRBJ2-1; D is unclear. Per the germline V gene, CDR1 is SQVTM and CDR2 is ANQGSEA. V was shortened by 7 bases and J by 5 bases, with 6 bases between the two germline ends. The length of the CDR3 is 10 residues. CDR3 protein: CSAYNNEQFF. The DNA of the CDR3 is TGCAGCGCTTATAACAATGAGCAGTTCTTC.

The chain employs TRBV5-1 and TRBJ1-2; no firm D call. The germline V gene encodes CDR1 SGHRS and CDR2 YFSETQ. The CDR3 is 15 residues long. V dropped 4 bases and J dropped 0 bases, with 13 bases sitting between them. The CDR3 DNA sequence: TGCGCCAGCAGCCCATACCCGGGAGCTAACTATGGCTACACCTTC. It translates to CASSPYPGANYGYTF.

The chain joins TRBV7-8 to TRBJ2-5; no clear D gene. This CDR3 spans 16 amino acids. Trimming pared 1 base from V and 5 bases from J, leaving 17 bases between. In germline, CDR1 is SGHVS, CDR2 FQNEAQ. The CDR3 DNA is TGTGCCAGCAGCTTAGAACCCACTCTTATTTGGGAGACCCAGTACTTC. This codes for CASSLEPTLIWETQYF.